A selection of T cell receptor beta chains follows, all from one sample in a study of identical twins. In TCRdb, the 5' RACE reads were re-called with MiXCR into one record per CDR3 protein. Seen here are about 920,000 distinct CDR3 sequences, 9% to 15% observed once, and the top ten hold roughly 1.6%. The same specimen was also included in a second study, on yellow fever vaccine responses in identical twins.

The specimen was PBMCs. The source is a woman between 18 and 30 years old in good health. The conserved cysteine and the conserved F or W are not part of the CDR3 here. D genes are given only for firm matches.

d_gene,v_gene,j_gene,CDR3aa
TRBD2,TRBV7-9,TRBJ2-7,ASSWSGTSGGYEQY
.,TRBV7-9,TRBJ1-1,ASSFPRALNTEAF
.,TRBV7-9,TRBJ1-5,ASSLGPAISNQPQH
.,TRBV7-6,TRBJ1-3,ASSSEPGNTIY
.,TRBV7-8,TRBJ1-4,ASSLVKGLNEKLF
.,TRBV5-8,TRBJ2-2,ASSSGWSTGELF
TRBD2,TRBV24-1,TRBJ2-1,ATMAGGGQGSYNEQF
.,TRBV7-9,TRBJ2-7,ASSSTSFYEQY
.,TRBV4-1,TRBJ1-6,ASSRDRNSPLH
TRBD2,TRBV5-1,TRBJ2-5,ASSLATSGRLQETQY
.,TRBV7-8,TRBJ1-6,ASSNRPESYNSPLH
.,TRBV4-1,TRBJ2-1,ASSPTTLQDSYNEQF
TRBD1,TRBV5-8,TRBJ2-2,ASSFEWTGKTGELF
.,TRBV6-2/TRBV6-3,TRBJ2-1,ASVRGGSDNEQF
.,TRBV10-3,TRBJ1-5,AISEPQGPQH
.,TRBV4-1,TRBJ2-7,ASSQVYGTAYEQY
.,TRBV18,TRBJ2-3,ASFTVEDTQY
TRBD2,TRBV12-3/TRBV12-4,TRBJ2-7,ASSTSGGSGNYHEQY
.,TRBV20-1,TRBJ1-1,SARVHRGPLNTEAF
TRBD1,TRBV29-1,TRBJ1-2,SVRGQGEGYT
.,TRBV28,TRBJ2-3,ASGGHSTDTQY
TRBD2,TRBV11-2,TRBJ2-1,ASSSNQRPGLAYNEQF
.,TRBV11-2,TRBJ2-5,ASSLAGMGTQY
.,TRBV4-2,TRBJ1-5,ASAVEGGGNQPQH
.,TRBV20-1,TRBJ2-1,SARDLNPDEQF
.,TRBV20-1,TRBJ1-3,SARDDRVSGNTIY
.,TRBV6-1,TRBJ2-7,ASSEARNSYEQY
TRBD2,TRBV2,TRBJ2-1,ASKWPRTSVYEQF
TRBD1,TRBV11-3,TRBJ1-1,ASSPRTGFAEAF
.,TRBV10-3,TRBJ2-5,AVGGQETQY
.,TRBV5-5,TRBJ1-4,ASNTAATNEKLF
TRBD2,TRBV11-2,TRBJ2-1,ASSFLIAGKQF
.,TRBV12-3/TRBV12-4,TRBJ1-5,ASSFRAPRGLLYSNQPQH
.,TRBV28,TRBJ2-1,ASSSSPGGGPYSYNEQF
.,TRBV7-6,TRBJ1-1,ASRLSVNTEAF
TRBD1,TRBV10-3,TRBJ2-3,AIRDSQTGDRTDTQY
.,TRBV5-1,TRBJ2-1,ASSSPSLGGPIFSRNEQF
TRBD2,TRBV20-1,TRBJ2-5,SARDLRLAGGRETQY
.,TRBV20-1,TRBJ2-3,SAQVVLRAVTDTQY
TRBD2,TRBV12-3/TRBV12-4,TRBJ2-7,ASSLGLAGRAYEQY
.,TRBV6-1,TRBJ2-3,ASSADSLFGDTQY
.,TRBV10-3,TRBJ2-3,AISERSDTQY
TRBD2,TRBV5-1,TRBJ2-3,ASSLLSGVTTDTQY
TRBD2,TRBV7-9,TRBJ2-1,ASTRGGQNNEQF
TRBD1,TRBV27,TRBJ1-6,ASSLSQGGNSPLH
.,TRBV12-3/TRBV12-4,TRBJ2-3,ASTPGPDTQY
TRBD1,TRBV27,TRBJ1-6,ASRPQGAEFSSPLH
TRBD2,TRBV6-1,TRBJ2-7,ASSKGAPGLAGVPYEQY